The 32 T cell receptor beta chains in this list originate from one sample, sequenced in a study of blood T cell repertoires in COVID-19. Sequencing used immunoSEQ multiplex PCR; TCRdb keeps in-frame clones, though not all of them. Among approximately 66,000 clones listed, about 90% were seen once. Source material: peripheral blood. These receptors were taken from a man aged 55 to 70 with acute or convalescent COVID-19.

CDR3 sequence reads: CATSDATRGTGELFF. CDR3 in DNA: TGTGCCACCAGTGATGCGACCAGGGGCACCGGGGAGCTGTTTTTT. The chain couples TRBV24-1 to TRBJ2-2; possibly TRBD1 for D (6 bases). The CDR3 runs 15 residues. Germline V gives CDR1 KGHDR, CDR2 SFDVKD. Trimming removed 3 bases from V and 4 bases from J, with 11 bases in between.

This chain uses TRBV3-1 (or the pseudogene TRBV3-2) with TRBJ1-6, with D possibly TRBD1 on 5 matching bases. Germline V gene sequence: CDR1 LGHDT, CDR2 YNNKEL (reference sequence). V lost 1 base to trimming and J lost 7 bases, with 11 bases between them. This CDR3 spans 15 amino acids. The CDR3 region has the DNA TGTGCCAGCAGCCAAGTTGTCAGGGCGAATTCACCCCTCCACTTT. Amino acids: CASSQVVRANSPLHF.

The rearrangement uses TRBV19 and TRBJ2-3, with D perhaps TRBD1 (6 bases). This CDR3 contains 14 residues. Trimming took 8 bases from V and 1 from J, leaving 13 bases between them. Germline CDR1 and CDR2: LNHDA and SQIVND (reference sequence). The CDR3 DNA follows: TGTGCCAGTTCTGACAGGAGACGCACAGATACGCAGTATTTT. Its translation is CASSDRRRTDTQYF.

The chain couples TRBV6-5 to TRBJ1-2; 7 nucleotides align to TRBD1. V dropped 0 bases and J dropped 2; count of bases not matched to a gene: 6. The CDR3 sequence is 16 residues long. Germline V CDR1 and CDR2: MNHEY, SVGAGI. CDR3 region: CASSYSHGTENYGYTF. As DNA, the CDR3 is TGTGCCAGCAGTTACTCGCACGGGACAGAGAACTATGGCTACACCTTC.

V and J are TRBV2 and TRBJ1-1; D is undetermined. The CDR3 length is 14 residues. Trimming pared 6 bases from V and 0 bases from J, leaving 11 bases between. Germline V lookup: CDR1 SNHLY, CDR2 FYNNEI. In nucleotides, the CDR3 is TGTGCCAGCAGCGGTCAATTTATGAACACTGAAGCTTTCTTT. As protein: CASSGQFMNTEAFF.

The chain carries TRBV6-1 and TRBJ1-2, with D maybe TRBD1 (6 bases). Per germline, CDR1 MNHNS and CDR2 SASEGT. The CDR3 loop spans 12 amino acids. Trimming removed 0 bases from V and 12 bases from J, with 11 bases in between. In DNA form, the CDR3 reads TGTGCCAGCAGTGAAGCGGGGCGGACAGACACCTTC. It encodes CASSEAGRTDTF.

The chain has TRBV3-1 (or the pseudogene TRBV3-2) and TRBJ2-7; 10 bases are shared with TRBD1. V lost 4 bases, J lost 6 bases, and 3 bases stayed unmatched. Germline V gene data show CDR1 as LGHDT and CDR2 as YNNKEL (reference sequence). CDR3 length equals 13 residues. This CDR3 is CASSPRTGGEQYF. Here the CDR3 DNA reads TGTGCCAGCAGCCCTCGGACAGGGGGCGAGCAGTACTTC.

The chain links TRBV6-5 to TRBJ2-5, with D possibly being TRBD1 (6 bases). There are 14 residues in the CDR3. CDR1 is MNHEY and CDR2 is SVGAGI in the germline V gene. V shed 7 bases and J shed 0 bases, with 12 bases lying between them. The CDR3 here is CASNVQGHQETQYF. The CDR3 DNA sequence: TGTGCCAGCAACGTACAGGGTCACCAAGAGACCCAGTACTTC.

The V gene is TRBV3-1 (or the pseudogene TRBV3-2), the J gene TRBJ1-2; D call uncertain. Germline V lookup: CDR1 LGHDT, CDR2 YNNKEL (reference sequence). The V and J ends lost 4 bases and 3 bases respectively, with 9 bases between them. The CDR3 has 13 amino acids. CDR3 nucleotides: TGTGCCAGCAGCCTAGGCGGGGACTATGGCTACACCTTC. It translates to CASSLGGDYGYTF.

V gene TRBV12-5 combines with J gene TRBJ1-5, with D unclear. This CDR3 spans 13 amino acids. Germline V gene lookup returns CDR1 LGHNT and CDR2 FRNRAP. V lost 1 base to trimming and J lost 9 bases, with 10 bases between them. The CDR3, as DNA: TGTGCTAGTGGTTTGGCAAGCCTTGGGCCCCAGCATTTT. This sequence encodes CASGLASLGPQHF. Using reference TRBV12-5 and TRBJ1-5 for the parts outside the CDR3, the full variable domain is DARVTQTPRHKVTEMGQEVTMRCQPILGHNTVFWYRQTMMQGLELLAYFRNRAPLDDSGMPKDRFSAEMPDATLATLKIQPSEPRDSAVYFCASGLASLGPQHFGDGTRLSIL.

The chain employs TRBV7-8 and TRBJ1-5, with a possible D match to TRBD1 (5 bases). This CDR3 region has 13 residues. The V gene's germline CDR1 is SGHVS and CDR2 FQNEAQ. Trimming pared 4 bases from V and 5 bases from J, leaving 9 bases between. This CDR3 reads CASSWDSDQPQHF. The CDR3 region has the DNA TGTGCCAGCAGCTGGGACTCGGATCAGCCCCAGCATTTT.

This clone has a single count. This chain connects TRBV5-6 to TRBJ1-1; 7 nucleotides line up with TRBD1. This CDR3 spans 15 amino acids. Germline assignment: CDR1 SGHDT and CDR2 YYEEEE. V lost 5 bases and J lost 0; bases outside the gene matches: 7. The CDR3 coding sequence is TGTGCCAGCAGTTTTCCCGGGACAGTGAACACTGAAGCTTTCTTT. Its translation is CASSFPGTVNTEAFF. The full variable domain, rest sourced from reference TRBV5-6 and TRBJ1-1, is DAGVTQSPTHLIKTRGQQVTLRCSPKSGHDTVSWYQQALGQGPQFIFQYYEEEERQRGNFPDRFSGHQFPNYSSELNVNALLLGDSALYLCASSFPGTVNTEAFFGQGTRLTVV.

J is TRBJ1-1 and V is TRBV6-5, with D possibly being TRBD1 (5 bases). Deletions cut 7 bases from V and 1 base from J, with 10 bases between. Germline V gene sequence: CDR1 MNHEY, CDR2 SVGAGI. The CDR3 totals 13 residues. The CDR3 nucleotides read TGTGCCAGCAACGGGAGGGGGAACACTGAAGCTTTCTTT. Translated: CASNGRGNTEAFF.

This chain connects TRBV19 to TRBJ1-2; 8 bases fit TRBD1. The CDR3 runs 16 residues. Germline lookup yields CDR1 LNHDA and CDR2 SQIVND (reference sequence). V gave up 6 bases and J gave up 1 base; unmatched junction bases: 10. The CDR3 region is CASRNRGQGINYGYTF. CDR3 bases: TGTGCCAGTAGAAACCGTGGACAGGGCATTAACTATGGCTACACCTTC.

V and J are TRBV2 and TRBJ2-2; the match to TRBD1 covers 7 bases. The CDR3 runs to 14 residues. The junction had 3 bases not matched to a gene; V was cut back by 5 bases and J by 3 bases. Germline-derived CDR1 and CDR2 are SNHLY and FYNNEI. The CDR3 nucleotides are TGTGCCAGCAGTTGGCAGGGGGACACCGGGGAGCTGTTTTTT. Protein product: CASSWQGDTGELFF.

This rearrangement joins TRBV4-1 to TRBJ2-1; 7 bases are a match to TRBD1. The CDR3 covers 12 residues. Germline V gene sequence: CDR1 MGHRA, CDR2 YSYEKL. V lost 0 bases, J lost 10 bases, and 0 bases stayed unmatched. CDR3 nucleotides: TGCGCCAGCAGCCAAGAGACAGGGGAGCAGTTCTTC. Amino acids: CASSQETGEQFF.

The chain links TRBV5-1 to TRBJ2-7; D possibly corresponds to TRBD1 (5 bases). Trimming removed 0 bases at V and 8 bases at J, with 15 bases between. This CDR3 has 14 residues. CDR1 SGHRS and CDR2 YFSETQ come from the germline V gene. The CDR3 reads CASSLAVGAGQQYF. The CDR3 DNA reads TGCGCCAGCAGCTTGGCCGTAGGGGCCGGGCAGCAGTACTTC.

This chain links TRBV12-5 with TRBJ1-2; 7 bases agree with TRBD1. Per germline, CDR1 LGHNT and CDR2 FRNRAP. Unmatched junction bases numbered 6, after V lost 1 base and J lost 4 bases. The CDR3 loop spans 15 amino acids. The chain's CDR3 is CASGLGTGLGYGYTF. The CDR3 region has the DNA TGTGCTAGTGGTTTGGGGACAGGACTTGGCTATGGCTACACCTTC.

CDR3 loop: CASRPGTGITYEQYF. CDR3 in DNA: TGTGCCAGTAGGCCCGGGACAGGGATAACCTACGAGCAGTACTTC. The chain is built from TRBV19 and TRBJ2-7; 9 bases agree with TRBD1. Germline trimming cut 6 bases from V and 2 bases from J; bases unmatched to any gene: 8. The CDR3 is 15 amino acids. Looked up from germline, CDR1 is LNHDA and CDR2 is SQIVND (reference sequence).

V usage is TRBV10-3 and J usage is TRBJ2-7; D gene ambiguous. CDR3 size: 13 residues. V dropped 1 base and J dropped 2 bases, with 6 bases sitting between them. CDR1 ENHRY and CDR2 SYGVKD come from the germline V gene. The CDR3 reads CAISELSAYEQYF. CDR3 nucleotide sequence: TGTGCCATCAGTGAGTTGTCTGCCTACGAGCAGTACTTC.

The chain combines TRBV4-1 with TRBJ1-5, with D perhaps matching TRBD1 (6 bases). Germline V CDR1 and CDR2: MGHRA, YSYEKL. V was cut by 2 bases and J by 11 bases, with 16 bases left in between. This CDR3 is 14 amino acids long. CDR3 in amino acids: CASSQLQGMGAQHF. The DNA of the CDR3 is TGCGCCAGCAGCCAATTACAGGGAATGGGGGCCCAGCATTTT.

This chain uses TRBV6-6 with TRBJ1-6, with D possibly TRBD1 on 6 matching bases. The CDR3 is 13 residues long. Trimming removed 6 bases from V and 5 bases from J, with 8 bases in between. CDR1 is MNHNY and CDR2 is SVGAGI in the germline V gene (reference sequence). CDR3 in DNA: TGTGCCAGCAGGGACAGCAATAATTCACCCCTCCACTTT. The encoded protein is CASRDSNNSPLHF.

The chain links TRBV4-2 to TRBJ1-6; D unresolved. Germline V gene lookup returns CDR1 LGHNA and CDR2 YNFKEQ. V lost 1 base and J 10 bases, leaving 20 bases between the germline ends. The CDR3 totals 17 residues. CDR3 residues: CASSQVSTGRTRSPLHF. The CDR3 coding sequence is TGTGCCAGCAGCCAAGTCTCCACGGGGAGGACTCGGTCACCCCTCCACTTT.

The chain links TRBV7-9 to TRBJ1-6; 7 bases line up with TRBD1. The CDR3 sequence is 14 residues long. The ends lost 3 bases at V and 9 bases at J; junction bases unmatched: 5. CDR1 is SEHNR, CDR2 FQNEAQ, per germline (reference sequence). The CDR3 is CASSFEGAGSPLHF. CDR3 nucleotides: TGTGCCAGCAGCTTTGAGGGGGCGGGTTCACCCCTCCACTTT.

The chain uses TRBV19 and TRBJ1-3; TRBD1 matches 7 bases. The CDR3 consists of 15 residues. The junction had 7 bases not matched to a gene; V was cut back by 5 bases and J by 3 bases. CDR1 and CDR2 (germline): LNHDA, SQIVND (reference sequence). As DNA, the CDR3 is TGTGCCAGTAGTTCTCCGAGGGACAGTGGAAACACCATATATTTT. As protein: CASSSPRDSGNTIYF.

The V and J genes are TRBV2 and TRBJ1-5, with 7 positions matching TRBD1. The CDR3 totals 16 residues. The V segment lost 2 bases and the J segment 3 bases; nucleotides outside the gene matches: 7. Germline CDR1 reads SNHLY; CDR2 reads FYNNEI. The CDR3, as DNA: TGTGCCAGCAGTGAACCCCCCAGGGGGATCAATCAGCCCCAGCATTTT. Translating gives CASSEPPRGINQPQHF.

V gene TRBV29-1 combines with J gene TRBJ1-2; D call uncertain. CDR3 length: 15 amino acids. The V and J ends lost 4 bases and 1 base respectively, with 16 bases between them. The germline CDR1 and CDR2 sequences are SQVTM and ANQGSEA. As DNA, the CDR3 is TGCAGCGTTGTCCCGTGGAGAGCGAGTAACTATGGCTACACCTTC. Amino acid sequence: CSVVPWRASNYGYTF.

The chain recombines TRBV11-1 with TRBJ1-1; 9 nucleotides match TRBD1. Germline V lookup: CDR1 SGHAT, CDR2 FQDESV (reference sequence). With V trimmed by 4 bases and J by 4 bases, 7 bases remained unmatched. The CDR3 contains 15 residues. The CDR3 DNA is TGTGCCAGCAGCTCATCGACAGGGGGAGGCACTGAAGCTTTCTTT. Protein product: CASSSSTGGGTEAFF.

The chain uses TRBV7-3 and TRBJ2-1, with 10 bases fitting TRBD2. This CDR3 contains 14 residues. Germline values: CDR1 SGHTA, CDR2 FQGTGA. V lost 5 bases to trimming and J lost 3 bases; unmatched junction nucleotides: 1. The CDR3, as DNA: TGTGCCAGCAGCCGGACTAGCGGCTACAATGAGCAGTTCTTC. Translated: CASSRTSGYNEQFF.

The V gene is TRBV7-9, the J gene TRBJ1-4; D unresolved. CDR1 SEHNR and CDR2 FQNEAQ come from the germline V gene (reference sequence). Trimming shortened V by 10 bases and J by 3 bases, and 15 bases separated the two germline ends. The CDR3 is 14 amino acids. The CDR3 coding sequence is TGTGCCATCCCGGGCCGGGATTCTAATGAAAAACTGTTTTTT. This gives the protein CAIPGRDSNEKLFF.

This clone has only one observation. CDR3 DNA: TGTGCCTGGAGTGTAAGGGGGCTGCCAAGGTACGAGCAGTACTTC. This encodes CAWSVRGLPRYEQYF. This rearrangement joins TRBV30 to TRBJ2-7; 7 bases match TRBD1. Germline lookup yields CDR1 GTSNPN and CDR2 SVGIG (reference sequence). V shed 0 bases and J 4 bases; nucleotides not matched to a gene: 9. The CDR3 extends over 15 amino acids.

CDR3 DNA: TGTGCCAGCAGCCAAGTCGGACAGGGGAGAGGCTACACCTTC. This encodes CASSQVGQGRGYTF. This sequence joins TRBV3-1 (or the pseudogene TRBV3-2) and TRBJ1-2, with 9 bases identical to TRBD1. V shed 1 base and J 8 bases; nucleotides not matched to a gene: 5. Germline values: CDR1 LGHDT, CDR2 YNNKEL (reference sequence). The CDR3 length is 14 residues.